The source of this T cell receptor beta chain is a study of blood T cell repertoires in COVID-19. Study as a whole: From the United States, Italy and Spain came samples of acute and convalescent COVID-19. Sources were T cells, B-cell-depleted T cells, or PBMCs; the material itself was cDNA or gDNA.

Trimming removed 3 bases from V and 2 bases from J, with 14 bases in between. This CDR3 contains 15 residues. CDR1 is LGHDT, CDR2 YNNKEL, per germline (reference sequence). Authors' methods: Reference gene primer amplification yielded estimated nucleated cell counts. Assay used: immunoSEQ multiplex PCR; TCRdb lists only in-frame clones, some missing. Clone size and the V and J calls come from that table; the DNA yielded D and trimming. This sample yields more than 110,000 clones, of which 82% are seen a single time; less than 5% belongs to the top ten. The origin of this receptor is an elderly woman with acute or convalescent COVID-19. V usage is TRBV3-1 (or the pseudogene TRBV3-2) and J usage is TRBJ2-7; D is possibly TRBD1 (5 bases). The source material was peripheral blood. In DNA form, the CDR3 reads TGTGCCAGCAGCCAGCAGGGTCCGATTCCCTACGAGCAGTACTTC. Encoded protein: CASSQQGPIPYEQYF.